The source of this TCR beta chain is a study of CD8+ T cells in alopecia areata. This clone is a singleton in its sample. Its antigen is as yet unknown. Study-wide points: Sharing of TCRs across patients appeared less clear than in mice, possibly for HLA-related reasons. Scalp lesions, especially in alopecia totalis/universalis, had higher clonality than normal scalp.

Extracted RNA was reverse transcribed into cDNA, the sequencing template. Libraries were prepared by immunoSEQ multiplex PCR; TCRdb keeps only in-frame clonotypes and omits some of them. This table has about 99,000 clones, roughly half appearing once. This TCR derives from a human donor in good health. The sample comprised CD4+ T cells sorted from blood.

The CDR3 coding sequence is TGCAGCGCCTCATCAGGGGGCGGCGGAAAAGCTTTCTTT. Translating it yields CSASSGGGGKAFF. This chain joins TRBV29-1 and TRBJ1-1; 8 positions match TRBD1. Germline CDR1 reads SQVTM; CDR2 reads ANQGSEA. The V and J ends lost 7 bases and 9 bases, in that order; junction bases with no gene match: 13. This CDR3 comprises 13 residues.